A single TCR beta chain is shown here with its context. Its matching antigen is unknown. This specimen belongs to a study of cytomegalovirus exposure and HLA in healthy donors. The PCR employed 60 Vbeta primers together with 13 Jbeta primers. The assay was immunoSEQ multiplex PCR, and TCRdb's table has in-frame clones only and misses some. The data show about 93,000 clones, around four fifths seen once. Trimming took off 2 bases at V and 0 bases at J, with 8 bases between the two ends. The CDR3 has 14 residues. CDR1 and CDR2 (germline): GTSNPN, SVGIG (reference sequence). Notes on the study in general: Later analysis reportedly placed an Asian-associated ancestry cluster below the roughly 700-donor mean in N-insertions. Presence/absence analyses rested on an assumption that sequencing depth was roughly uniform across donors.

Sequenced: PBMCs. The genes are TRBV30 and TRBJ2-4, with no clear D. The receptor comes from a man between 25 and 39 years old in good health and CMV-seronegative. CDR3 DNA sequence: TGTGCCTGGAGTTCTACGGTAGCCAAAAACATTCAGTACTTC. Residues: CAWSSTVAKNIQYF.